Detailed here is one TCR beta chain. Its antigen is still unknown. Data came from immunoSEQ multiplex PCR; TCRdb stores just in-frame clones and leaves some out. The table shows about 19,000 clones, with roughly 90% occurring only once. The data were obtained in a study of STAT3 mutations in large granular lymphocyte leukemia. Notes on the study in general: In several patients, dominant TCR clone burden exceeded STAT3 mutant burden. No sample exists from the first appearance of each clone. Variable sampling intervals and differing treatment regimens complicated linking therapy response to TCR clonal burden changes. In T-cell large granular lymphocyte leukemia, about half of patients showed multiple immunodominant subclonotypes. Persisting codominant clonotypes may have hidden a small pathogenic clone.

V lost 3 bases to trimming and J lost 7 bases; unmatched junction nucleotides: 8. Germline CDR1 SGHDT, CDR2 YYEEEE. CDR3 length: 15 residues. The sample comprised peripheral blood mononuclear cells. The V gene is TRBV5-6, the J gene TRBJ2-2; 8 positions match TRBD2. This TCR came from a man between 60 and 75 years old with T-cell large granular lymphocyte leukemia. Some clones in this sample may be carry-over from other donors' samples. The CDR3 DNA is TGTGCCAGCAGCTGGGGACTAGATAAAGGCGGGGAGCTGTTTTTT. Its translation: CASSWGLDKGGELFF.